This TCR beta chain was profiled in a study of blood T cell repertoires in COVID-19. Study context: The origin of the acute and convalescent COVID-19 samples was the United States, Italy and Spain. PBMCs, B-cell-depleted T cells, or T cells provided the cDNA or gDNA that made up the material.

Methods used by the authors: It was from reference gene primer amplification that nucleated cell counts were estimated. Only in-frame clones appear in the TCRdb table, and some are missing; sequencing was by immunoSEQ multiplex PCR. V, J and clone size are taken as reported in that table, and D and trimming were inferred from the DNA itself. The top ten hold approximately 2.8% of the sample, which has about 50,000 clones, 90% seen once. CDR1 is SGHVS and CDR2 is FQNEAQ in the germline V gene. Unmatched junction bases numbered 10, after V lost 5 bases and J lost 0 bases. The CDR3 has 17 residues. Sequenced input: peripheral blood. V and J are TRBV7-8 and TRBJ2-1, with TRBD1 identical over 7 bases. The TCR comes from a human donor in a cohort sampled during active COVID-19. CDR3 in amino acids: CASSPFLRQGSYNEQFF. The CDR3 DNA reads as TGTGCCAGCAGCCCCTTCCTGAGACAGGGCTCCTACAATGAGCAGTTCTTC. Together with reference TRBV7-8 and TRBJ2-1, the CDR3 gives the full variable domain: GAGVSQSPRYKVAKRGQDVALRCDPISGHVSLFWYQQALGQGPEFLTYFQNEAQLDKSGLPSDRFFAERPEGSVSTLKIQRTQQEDSAVYLCASSPFLRQGSYNEQFFGPGTRLTVL.